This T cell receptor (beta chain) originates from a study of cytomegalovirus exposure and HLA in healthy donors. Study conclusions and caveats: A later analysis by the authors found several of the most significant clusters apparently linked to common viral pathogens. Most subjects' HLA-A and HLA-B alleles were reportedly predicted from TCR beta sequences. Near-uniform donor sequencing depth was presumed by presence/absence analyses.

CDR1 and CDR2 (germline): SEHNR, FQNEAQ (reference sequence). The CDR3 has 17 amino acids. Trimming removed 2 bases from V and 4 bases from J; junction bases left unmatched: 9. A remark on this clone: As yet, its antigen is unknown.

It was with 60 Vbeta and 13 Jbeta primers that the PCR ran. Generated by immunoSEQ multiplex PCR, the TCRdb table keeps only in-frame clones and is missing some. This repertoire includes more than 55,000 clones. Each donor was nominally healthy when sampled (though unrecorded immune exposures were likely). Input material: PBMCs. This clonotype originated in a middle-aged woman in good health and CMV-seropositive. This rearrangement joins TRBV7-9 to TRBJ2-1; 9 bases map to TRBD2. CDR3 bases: TGTGCCAGCAGCTTACCACTATGGACTAGCGCTTACAATGAGCAGTTCTTC. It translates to CASSLPLWTSAYNEQFF.